This T cell receptor (beta chain) was documented in a study of blood T cell repertoires in COVID-19 (dated by TCRdb to the early 2020s). Turning to the overall study: Collaborator samples came from the United States, Italy and Spain and covered acute and convalescent phases of COVID-19. The repertoires were made available in a free public database intended to serve as a resource for research on the immune response to SARS-CoV-2. The sample metadata nearly always contained a de-identified subject ID, COVID-19 status, age in years and sex. The material from the prospective study consisted of cDNA or gDNA derived from T cells, B-cell-depleted T cells, or PBMCs. The dataset comprised deeply sampled blood TCRbeta repertoires from subjects exposed to, actively infected with, or recovered from COVID-19. The samples were drawn from the first 160 participants of the ongoing ImmuneRACE study and from 1,200 or so subjects provided by 6 global collaborators. Where available, HLA class I and class II types were taken from metadata supplied by the sample provider and were not determined by assay-based typing.

Broader findings and caveats from the paper: How much clinical and demographic metadata was included differed by source and by participant, and the metadata was provided uncurated.

Concerning this clone itself: Its target antigen remains unknown. Base qualities are not at hand, and no much larger clone is one base apart.

TCRbeta CDR3 regions were amplified from genomic DNA using the immunoSEQ Assay, a bias-controlled multiplex PCR. As for the original processing: Within the assay, amplification of reference gene primers was used to estimate how many nucleated cells each sample contained. To quantify the absolute abundance of each unique TCRbeta CDR3 rearrangement, sequence reads were collapsed and filtered. For each sample, productive Simpson clonality was calculated as the square root of Simpson's diversity index over productive rearrangements. Drawn from immuneACCESS, this table holds only the in-frame rearrangements with V and J called that TCRdb kept. Clones are partly lost; checked studies trace under half to an unresolved V gene and leave the rest unexplained. V, J and clone size reflect that table, while D and trimming were determined from the DNA. The sample contains just over 650,000 clones, 85% to 90% of them found a single time. Under 0.3% of the sample goes to the ten largest clones.

The collaborating institutions used their own protocols to collect whole blood in K2EDTA tubes. For TCRbeta analysis, collaborator samples were shipped as frozen whole blood, as isolated PBMCs, or as DNA extracted from either sample type. Trimming removed 7 bases from V and 0 bases from J; the gene matches leave 13 bases unexplained. The germline V gene (reference sequence) yields GTSNPN for CDR1 and SVGIG for CDR2. From the cysteine through the phenylalanine, the CDR3 covers 17 amino acids. Here the CDR3 DNA is all that survives: 51 bases in frame from base 1. What was sequenced was peripheral blood. The clonotype originates from a woman aged 18-29 years with acute or convalescent COVID-19. The V gene is TRBV30 and the J gene is TRBJ2-3; 10 bases in the junction line up with TRBD2. Here the CDR3 is given as CAYRAGGLGSSTDTQYF. In nucleotides, the sequence is TGTGCCTATCGAGCGGGGGGGCTTGGTAGTAGCACAGATACGCAGTATTTT.